One sample yielded the 30 T cell receptor beta chains listed below, sequenced in a study of blood T cell repertoires in COVID-19. Repertoires were generated with immunoSEQ multiplex PCR, while TCRdb's copy carries only in-frame clones and drops some. The top ten clones hold 11% to 15% of a sample with roughly 150,000 clones, 78% of them seen once. Sequenced input: peripheral blood. Receptors originate from an elderly woman with acute or convalescent COVID-19.

The rearrangement links TRBV2 to TRBJ2-2; TRBD2 matches 11 bases. The CDR3 loop spans 16 amino acids. Germline V lookup: CDR1 SNHLY, CDR2 FYNNEI. V lost 6 bases and J lost 7; bases outside the gene matches: 10. The CDR3: CASSLSGGAIGGELFF. The CDR3 nucleotides are TGTGCCAGCAGCCTTAGCGGGGGGGCCATCGGCGGGGAGCTGTTTTTT.

The chain carries TRBV18 and TRBJ1-5, with D tentatively TRBD1 (6 bases). Per the germline V gene, CDR1 is KGHSH and CDR2 is LQKENI. Trimming took off 2 bases at V and 2 bases at J, with 16 bases between the two ends. CDR3 length: 17 residues. The DNA for the CDR3 is TGTGCCAGCTCACCAGGTGGCTACAGGGACCGCAATCAGCCCCAGCATTTT. Protein: CASSPGGYRDRNQPQHF.

The rearrangement links TRBV7-9 to TRBJ2-5, with 7 bases identical to TRBD1. J lost 0 bases, V lost 5 bases, and 6 bases had no gene match. The CDR3 runs to 15 residues. In germline, CDR1 is SEHNR, CDR2 FQNEAQ (reference sequence). As DNA, the CDR3 is TGTGCCAGCAGCCCCGGGACAGCGTACCAAGAGACCCAGTACTTC. This gives the protein CASSPGTAYQETQYF.

The J gene is TRBJ1-3, the V gene TRBV2; D possibly corresponds to TRBD1 (5 bases). Germline CDR1 SNHLY, CDR2 FYNNEI. This CDR3 has 14 residues. V was pared by 5 bases and J by 3 bases, with 11 bases between. The chain's CDR3 is CASSLGRGGNTIYF. CDR3 bases: TGTGCCAGCAGTTTGGGGCGTGGTGGAAACACCATATATTTT.

V and J are TRBV7-6 and TRBJ2-7; TRBD2 agrees at 7 bases. This CDR3 has 15 residues. V lost 1 base, J lost 3 bases, and 6 bases stayed unmatched. Per germline, CDR1 SGHVS and CDR2 FNYEAQ. CDR3 sequence (DNA): TGTGCCAGCAGCTTAGTAGCTAGCGGAGGCTACGAGCAGTACTTC. It codes for CASSLVASGGYEQYF. Full variable domain (missing parts from reference TRBV7-6 and TRBJ2-7): GAGVSQSPRYKVTKRGQDVALRCDPISGHVSLYWYRQALGQGPEFLTYFNYEAQQDKSGLPNDRFSAERPEGSISTLTIQRTEQRDSAMYRCASSLVASGGYEQYFGPGTRLTVT.

V and J are TRBV28 and TRBJ2-7, with TRBD1 identical over 10 bases. Looked up from germline, CDR1 is MDHEN and CDR2 is SYDVKM. CDR3 length equals 15 residues. V gave up 3 bases and J gave up 3 bases; unmatched junction bases: 5. The CDR3 coding sequence is TGTGCCAGCAGTTTCCGGGACAGGGGATTCTACGAGCAGTACTTC. It specifies CASSFRDRGFYEQYF.

V and J are TRBV24-1 and TRBJ2-1, with 10 bases lining up with TRBD2. CDR3 length: 16 amino acids. Germline values: CDR1 KGHDR, CDR2 SFDVKD. V dropped 5 bases and J dropped 8; count of bases not matched to a gene: 11. The CDR3 loop is CATSGNSGRYGDEQFF. The CDR3 bases are TGTGCCACCAGTGGCAATAGCGGGAGGTATGGGGATGAGCAGTTCTTC.

CDR3 in amino acids: CASGTSGSTDTQYF. The DNA for the CDR3 is TGCGCCAGCGGGACTAGCGGGAGCACAGATACGCAGTATTTT. The V and J genes are TRBV10-1 and TRBJ2-3; 12 bases align to TRBD2. V dropped 8 bases and J dropped 0; count of bases not matched to a gene: 0. Germline values: CDR1 WNHNN, CDR2 SYGVQD (reference sequence). The CDR3 is 14 amino acids.

V gene TRBV6-5 combines with J gene TRBJ2-7; 7 nucleotides agree with TRBD1. Unmatched junction bases numbered 5, after V lost 2 bases and J lost 7 bases. Per germline, CDR1 MNHEY and CDR2 SVGAGI. This CDR3 contains 13 residues. CDR3 sequence (DNA): TGTGCCAGCAGTTACAACAGGGGACGGGAGCAGTACTTC. Amino acid sequence: CASSYNRGREQYF.

This clone was observed a single time. This chain uses TRBV7-8 with TRBJ2-1, with D perhaps TRBD2 (5 bases). The CDR3 is made up of 15 amino acids. Per the germline V gene, CDR1 is SGHVS and CDR2 is FQNEAQ. The V gene lost 7 bases and the J gene lost 7 bases, with 20 bases spanning the gap. The CDR3 DNA is TGTGCCAGCACCCATAGGCGGACTTTCGGGAATGAGCAGTTCTTC. Its protein product is CASTHRRTFGNEQFF.

This chain joins TRBV7-9 and TRBJ1-3; D is unclear. V lost 3 bases, J lost 0 bases, and 6 bases lay in between. Germline assignment: CDR1 SEHNR and CDR2 FQNEAQ (reference sequence). The length of the CDR3 is 14 residues. CDR3 sequence reads: CASSLESSGNTIYF. CDR3 DNA sequence: TGTGCCAGCAGCTTGGAGAGCTCTGGAAACACCATATATTTT.

In its sample, this clone was seen once. This rearrangement joins TRBV19 to TRBJ1-1; 8 bases fit TRBD1. CDR1 and CDR2 from the germline V gene are LNHDA and SQIVND (reference sequence). This CDR3 comprises 14 residues. Losses at the gene ends were 4 bases for V and 0 bases for J; bases not matched to a gene: 1. The CDR3 is CASSRDRMNTEAFF. In DNA form, the CDR3 reads TGTGCCAGTAGTAGGGACAGGATGAACACTGAAGCTTTCTTT.

The chain recombines TRBV30 with TRBJ1-5; 7 bases fit TRBD1. The trim removed 5 bases at V and 6 bases at J, leaving 7 bases unmatched. The CDR3 sequence is 13 residues long. Germline CDR1 reads GTSNPN; CDR2 reads SVGIG (reference sequence). For the CDR3, the DNA is TGTGCCTGGGGCACAGGGGCGGCTCAGCCCCAGCATTTT. Amino acid sequence: CAWGTGAAQPQHF.

The chain couples TRBV18 to TRBJ1-1, with D uncertain. Trimming left V 2 bases short and J 0 bases short, with 10 bases between. This CDR3 contains 15 residues. Germline CDR1 and CDR2: KGHSH and LQKENI. The CDR3 sequence is CASSPMANMNTEAFF. DNA of the CDR3: TGTGCCAGCTCACCAATGGCCAACATGAACACTGAAGCTTTCTTT.

This chain joins TRBV27 and TRBJ2-2; D remains ambiguous. The V gene lost 0 bases and the J gene lost 3 bases, with 5 bases spanning the gap. The CDR3 runs to 14 residues. Germline CDR1 reads MNHEY; CDR2 reads SMNVEV (reference sequence). As DNA, the CDR3 is TGTGCCAGCAGTTTATCCCGGTACACCGGGGAGCTGTTTTTT. Its protein is CASSLSRYTGELFF.

The CDR3 protein is CASSSLADLTSSTDTQYF. DNA of the CDR3: TGTGCCAGCAGTTCTTTAGCGGACCTGACTTCTAGCACAGATACGCAGTATTTT. The chain combines TRBV28 with TRBJ2-3, with D perhaps matching TRBD2 (6 bases). With 4 bases removed from V and 0 bases from J, the gap between germline ends came to 20 bases. This CDR3 has 18 amino acids. Germline CDR1 is MDHEN and CDR2 is SYDVKM. Full variable domain (outside the CDR3, taken from reference TRBV28 and TRBJ2-3): DVKVTQSSRYLVKRTGEKVFLECVQDMDHENMFWYRQDPGLGLRLIYFSYDVKMKEKGDIPEGYSVSREKKERFSLILESASTNQTSMYLCASSSLADLTSSTDTQYFGPGTRLTVL.

The rearrangement uses TRBV11-2 and TRBJ2-3, with D perhaps matching TRBD1 (5 bases). V lost 1 base and J 5 bases, leaving 10 bases between the germline ends. In germline, CDR1 is SGHAT, CDR2 FQNNGV. CDR3 length equals 14 residues. CDR3: CASSLGSRVDTQYF. CDR3 in DNA: TGTGCCAGCAGCTTAGGTTCCAGGGTAGATACGCAGTATTTT. Together with reference TRBV11-2 and TRBJ2-3, the CDR3 gives the full variable domain: EAGVAQSPRYKIIEKRQSVAFWCNPISGHATLYWYQQILGQGPKLLIQFQNNGVVDDSQLPKDRFSAERLKGVDSTLKIQPAKLEDSAVYLCASSLGSRVDTQYFGPGTRLTVL.

The V and J genes are TRBV30 and TRBJ1-1; possible D gene TRBD1, 5 bases. From germline, CDR1 is GTSNPN and CDR2 SVGIG (reference sequence). CDR3 length: 13 amino acids. V lost 2 bases to trimming and J lost 1 base, with 8 bases between them. The CDR3 DNA sequence: TGTGCCTGGAGTTCCCAGGGGAACACTGAAGCTTTCTTT. Its translation is CAWSSQGNTEAFF.

CDR3 residues: CASSPSVREQYF. In DNA form, the CDR3 reads TGTGCCAGCAGCCCAAGCGTAAGGGAGCAGTACTTC. The genes are TRBV7-9 and TRBJ2-7; D not resolved. V was shortened by 5 bases and J by 7 bases, with 12 bases between the two germline ends. Germline V lookup: CDR1 SEHNR, CDR2 FQNEAQ (reference sequence). The CDR3 contains 12 residues.

V gene TRBV21-1 combines with J gene TRBJ2-3; TRBD2, the table's D call, lacks a check against the DNA. TRBV21-1 is noted as a pseudogene. This CDR3 has 16 residues. Written as DNA, the CDR3 is TGTGCCAGCAGCAAAGATGAGGGGGGGGCCGCGGATACGCAGTATTTT. Amino acids: CASSKDEGGAADTQYF.

The rearrangement joins TRBV29-1 to TRBJ2-1, with 13 bases fitting TRBD2. The CDR3 has 17 amino acids. Unmatched junction bases numbered 11, after V lost 6 bases and J lost 3 bases. Germline CDR1 reads SQVTM; CDR2 reads ANQGSEA. The CDR3 protein is CSVGRTSGRFGYNEQFF. The CDR3 bases are TGCAGCGTGGGAAGGACTAGCGGGAGATTCGGCTACAATGAGCAGTTCTTC.

The chain carries TRBV28 and TRBJ2-7; D gene ambiguous. V was trimmed by 2 bases and J by 2 bases, leaving 10 bases between them. The germline gives CDR1 MDHEN, CDR2 SYDVKM. This CDR3 region has 14 residues. CDR3 coding DNA: TGTGCCAGCAGTTTACACGGGTACGCCTACGAGCAGTACTTC. It translates to CASSLHGYAYEQYF.

The chain recombines TRBV7-2 with TRBJ2-7; the match to TRBD2 covers 9 bases. V lost 2 bases to trimming and J lost 4 bases; unmatched junction nucleotides: 6. The CDR3 length is 15 residues. Germline V gene lookup returns CDR1 SGHTA and CDR2 FQGNSA. This CDR3 is CASSLWVSGSYEQYF. The CDR3 nucleotides read TGTGCCAGCAGCTTATGGGTTAGCGGGAGTTACGAGCAGTACTTC. Full variable domain (missing parts from reference TRBV7-2 and TRBJ2-7): GAGVSQSPSNKVTEKGKDVELRCDPISGHTALYWYRQSLGQGLEFLIYFQGNSAPDKSGLPSDRFSAERTGGSVSTLTIQRTQQEDSAVYLCASSLWVSGSYEQYFGPGTRLTVT.

The chain links TRBV4-2 to TRBJ1-1; D possibly corresponds to TRBD1 (6 bases). Germline V CDR1 and CDR2: LGHNA, YNFKEQ. V was shortened by 2 bases and J by 4 bases, with 11 bases between the two germline ends. CDR3 length: 14 amino acids. The CDR3 DNA reads as TGTGCCAGCAGCCAATTCCAGGGGAGCACTGAAGCTTTCTTT. Amino acids: CASSQFQGSTEAFF.

This clone came up a few times. The chain joins TRBV28 to TRBJ1-2; TRBD1 matches 9 bases. CDR1 and CDR2 from the germline V gene are MDHEN and SYDVKM. The CDR3 is 19 residues long. The trim removed 3 bases at V and 6 bases at J, leaving 20 bases unmatched. The CDR3 loop reads CASSFPRLRQGQGKDGYTF. For the CDR3, the DNA is TGTGCCAGCAGTTTTCCCAGGCTGCGCCAGGGACAGGGAAAGGATGGCTACACCTTC.

The V call is TRBV28, the J call TRBJ2-3, with 9 bases matching TRBD2. The V gene's germline CDR1 is MDHEN and CDR2 SYDVKM. The CDR3 runs 16 residues. Trimming removed 6 bases from V and 8 bases from J; junction bases left unmatched: 15. The DNA for the CDR3 is TGTGCCAGCAGCTCCCTACGGCGGGAGGGCCCCGGTACGCAGTATTTT. The encoded protein is CASSSLRREGPGTQYF.

The rearrangement links TRBV30 to TRBJ2-3; D remains ambiguous. The V gene's germline CDR1 is GTSNPN and CDR2 SVGIG (reference sequence). V lost 5 bases, J lost 0 bases, and 6 bases lay in between. This CDR3 contains 12 residues. CDR3 amino acids: CAWALSTDTQYF. For the CDR3, the DNA is TGTGCCTGGGCTCTTAGCACAGATACGCAGTATTTT. The complete variable domain, with remaining parts taken from reference TRBV30 and TRBJ2-3, reads SQTIHQWPATLVQPVGSPLSLECTVEGTSNPNLYWYRQAAGRGLQLLFYSVGIGQISSEVPQNLSASRPQDRQFILSSKKLLLSDSGFYLCAWALSTDTQYFGPGTRLTVL.

The gene calls are TRBV10-2 and TRBJ2-5; 7 nucleotides line up with TRBD2. CDR1 and CDR2 from the germline V gene are WSHSY and SAAADI. The CDR3 is 14 residues long. The junction had 15 bases not matched to a gene; V was cut back by 6 bases and J by 11 bases. CDR3 amino acids: CASSQLGDWEGQYF. In DNA, the CDR3 is TGCGCCAGCAGCCAGCTAGGGGATTGGGAGGGACAGTACTTC.

V gene TRBV11-2 combines with J gene TRBJ1-4; D ambiguous. V lost 2 bases, J lost 4 bases, and 11 bases lay in between. The germline CDR1 and CDR2 sequences are SGHAT and FQNNGV. The length of the CDR3 is 15 residues. Here the CDR3 DNA reads TGTGCCAGCAGCTTACAGGCGCTCGTTAATGAAAAACTGTTTTTT. Translation: CASSLQALVNEKLFF.

J is TRBJ2-7 and V is TRBV6-5, with TRBD2 as a possible D gene (6 bases). V lost 6 bases, J lost 4 bases, and 16 bases lay in between. CDR1 and CDR2 from the germline V gene are MNHEY and SVGAGI. The CDR3 has 14 residues. CDR3: CASREGLRMYEQYF. In DNA, the CDR3 is TGTGCCAGCAGGGAGGGACTCCGCATGTACGAGCAGTACTTC.